The following is a T cell receptor beta chain sequence with its context. Germline V gene data show CDR1 as SGDLS and CDR2 as YYNGEE. This CDR3 has 15 amino acids. V lost 3 bases and J lost 5; bases outside the gene matches: 7. In the authors' workflow: The assay estimated nucleated cells by amplifying reference gene primers. Method: immunoSEQ multiplex PCR; TCRdb's copy keeps in-frame clones and lacks some. V and J calls and clone size are copied from that table; D and trimming were computed from the DNA. The table shows approximately 65,000 clones, with 80% to 90% occurring only once. The data are from a study of blood T cell repertoires in COVID-19. For the study at large: Nucleic acid was either cDNA or gDNA, and it came from T cells, B-cell-depleted T cells, or PBMCs.

This TCR was recovered from a man aged 40-49 years with acute or convalescent COVID-19. This chain connects TRBV9 to TRBJ2-2; TRBD1 aligns across 7 bases. Input material: peripheral blood. CDR3 loop: CASSANDRETGELFF. In DNA form, the CDR3 reads TGTGCCAGCAGCGCAAATGACAGGGAAACCGGGGAGCTGTTTTTT.